This passage covers 24 T cell receptor beta chains from one sample sequenced in a study of blood T cell repertoires in COVID-19. Profiled with immunoSEQ multiplex PCR; TCRdb holds only in-frame clones, not every one. The table has more than 75,000 clones, 70% to 90% seen once; the top ten hold approximately 1.3%. The sample taken for sequencing was peripheral blood. These TCRs come from a man older than 75 with active or convalescent COVID-19.

The rearrangement links TRBV5-4 to TRBJ2-3; tentatively, D is TRBD1 or TRBD2 (6 bases each). V lost 4 bases and J lost 3, with 15 bases in between. CDR1 is SGHNT and CDR2 is YYREEE in the germline V gene (reference sequence). The CDR3 totals 15 residues. The CDR3 nucleotides read TGTGCCAGCAGCCTGGGGGGCAGGTTAACAGATACGCAGTATTTT. The encoded protein is CASSLGGRLTDTQYF.

The chain links TRBV28 to TRBJ2-1, with D possibly TRBD2 on 7 matching bases. The germline CDR1 and CDR2 sequences are MDHEN and SYDVKM. V was pared by 8 bases and J by 0 bases, with 11 bases between. The CDR3 sequence is 14 residues long. The CDR3 coding sequence is TGTGCCAGCGGGAGGGGGGACTCCTACAATGAGCAGTTCTTC. Translation: CASGRGDSYNEQFF. Variable domain in full (rest from reference TRBV28 and TRBJ2-1): DVKVTQSSRYLVKRTGEKVFLECVQDMDHENMFWYRQDPGLGLRLIYFSYDVKMKEKGDIPEGYSVSREKKERFSLILESASTNQTSMYLCASGRGDSYNEQFFGPGTRLTVL.

The rearrangement joins TRBV3-1 (or the pseudogene TRBV3-2) to TRBJ2-6; weak D call: TRBD1 (5 bases). Germline V gene lookup returns CDR1 LGHDT and CDR2 YNNKEL (reference sequence). The V end was cut by 0 bases, the J end by 2 bases, with 23 bases between. The CDR3 consists of 21 residues. The CDR3 here is CASSQDLADSAQEPGANVLTF. The CDR3 region has the DNA TGTGCCAGCAGCCAAGATCTTGCCGACAGTGCCCAGGAACCTGGGGCCAACGTCCTGACTTTC.

The chain uses TRBV28 and TRBJ2-7; 10 bases are a match to TRBD2. The V gene's germline CDR1 is MDHEN and CDR2 SYDVKM. J was trimmed by 7 bases and V by 5 bases; bases with no gene match: 8. This CDR3 is built from 14 residues. CDR3 region: CASSIAGGVQEQYF. In DNA form, the CDR3 reads TGTGCCAGCAGTATAGCGGGAGGAGTGCAAGAGCAGTACTTC.

DNA for the CDR3: TGTGCCAGTAGTCCGGGGGGGGCAAGTGAAGCTTTCTTT. It specifies CASSPGGASEAFF. The chain joins TRBV19 to TRBJ1-1; possible D gene TRBD1, 6 bases. The germline gives CDR1 LNHDA, CDR2 SQIVND (reference sequence). The V gene lost 5 bases and the J gene lost 7 bases, with 14 bases spanning the gap. CDR3 size: 13 residues. Full variable domain (outside the CDR3, taken from reference TRBV19 and TRBJ1-1): DGGITQSPKYLFRKEGQNVTLSCEQNLNHDAMYWYRQDPGQGLRLIYYSQIVNDFQKGDIAEGYSVSREKKESFPLTVTSAQKNPTAFYLCASSPGGASEAFFGQGTRLTVV.

This clone was seen once. V usage is TRBV9 and J usage is TRBJ1-5; tentatively, D is TRBD1 (5 bases). The CDR3 is 14 amino acids. Looked up from germline, CDR1 is SGDLS and CDR2 is YYNGEE. V shed 0 bases and J shed 8 bases, with 12 bases lying between them. The CDR3 DNA follows: TGTGCCAGCAGCGTAGGGGCAGGGAGGGAGCCCCAGCATTTT. It is translated as CASSVGAGREPQHF. The whole variable domain, filled in from reference TRBV9 and TRBJ1-5, reads DSGVTQTPKHLITATGQRVTLRCSPRSGDLSVYWYQQSLDQGLQFLIQYYNGEERAKGNILERFSAQQFPDLHSELNLSSLELGDSALYFCASSVGAGREPQHFGDGTRLSIL.

This clone has a single count. This chain links TRBV2 with TRBJ1-4; D perhaps matches TRBD1 (6 bases). The V gene lost 6 bases and the J gene lost 0 bases, with 14 bases spanning the gap. The CDR3 is 16 amino acids. Germline lookup yields CDR1 SNHLY and CDR2 FYNNEI. The CDR3 loop reads CASSRQASATNEKLFF. The CDR3 nucleotides read TGTGCCAGCAGCCGACAGGCGAGTGCAACTAATGAAAAACTGTTTTTT. The full variable domain, in which reference TRBV2 and TRBJ1-4 provide the parts outside the CDR3, is EPEVTQTPSHQVTQMGQEVILRCVPISNHLYFYWYRQILGQKVEFLVSFYNNEISEKSEIFDDQFSVERPDGSNFTLKIRSTKLEDSAMYFCASSRQASATNEKLFFGSGTQLSVL.

The rearrangement joins TRBV10-3 to TRBJ1-1; TRBD1 matches 9 bases. The CDR3 length is 17 residues. The V segment lost 3 bases and the J segment 0 bases; nucleotides outside the gene matches: 8. Germline V lookup: CDR1 ENHRY, CDR2 SYGVKD. The CDR3 region is CAISDPNRGRMNTEAFF. Written as DNA, the CDR3 is TGTGCCATCAGTGATCCGAACAGGGGGCGAATGAACACTGAAGCTTTCTTT.

The chain links TRBV6-6 to TRBJ2-7, with 13 nucleotides matching TRBD2. Trimming removed 2 bases from V and 6 bases from J; junction bases left unmatched: 7. Per the germline V gene, CDR1 is MNHNY and CDR2 is SVGAGI (reference sequence). The CDR3 contains 16 residues. The chain's CDR3 is CASSYPTSGRALEQYF. The CDR3 bases are TGTGCCAGCAGTTACCCAACTAGCGGGAGGGCCCTCGAGCAGTACTTC.

The genes are TRBV6-2 or TRBV6-3 and TRBJ1-1, with a weak D call TRBD1 (6 bases). V lost 5 bases and J 1 base, leaving 17 bases between the germline ends. Germline-derived CDR1 and CDR2 are MNHEY and SVGEGT. The CDR3 length is 16 residues. CDR3 sequence reads: CASSKRRTVKNTEAFF. CDR3 bases: TGTGCCAGCAGTAAACGGCGGACAGTGAAGAACACTGAAGCTTTCTTT.

Only a few counts were recorded for this clone. The chain's CDR3 is CASSSGQPNEQFF. As DNA, the CDR3 is TGTGCCAGTAGTTCGGGACAGCCCAATGAGCAGTTCTTC. The chain links TRBV19 to TRBJ2-1; 7 nucleotides line up with TRBD1. After removal of 5 bases from V and 6 bases from J, the junction contained 4 bases not matched to a gene. The CDR3 has 13 residues. Per the germline V gene, CDR1 is LNHDA and CDR2 is SQIVND (reference sequence).

The CDR3 nucleotides are TGTGCCAGCAGTGAGCGGCAGGGCGAAGGCTACACCTTC. The encoded protein is CASSERQGEGYTF. The rearrangement joins TRBV2 to TRBJ1-2; D is perhaps TRBD1 (5 bases). Between the trimmed V and J ends, which lost 3 bases and 8 bases, there was a span of 13 bases. The CDR3 extends over 13 amino acids. CDR1 and CDR2 from the germline V gene are SNHLY and FYNNEI.

The chain links TRBV7-9 to TRBJ2-1; 12 nucleotides line up with TRBD2. CDR1 SEHNR and CDR2 FQNEAQ come from the germline V gene (reference sequence). With 1 base clipped from V and 7 bases from J, the junction kept 8 bases outside the gene matches. The length of the CDR3 is 17 residues. CDR3 loop: CASSLGISSGRENEQFF. Here the CDR3 DNA reads TGTGCCAGCAGCTTAGGAATATCTAGCGGGAGGGAGAATGAGCAGTTCTTC.

This chain connects TRBV28 to TRBJ2-7; 10 bases are a match to TRBD2. The V gene's germline CDR1 is MDHEN and CDR2 SYDVKM. J was trimmed by 5 bases and V by 2 bases; bases with no gene match: 9. CDR3 length: 16 amino acids. DNA for the CDR3: TGTGCCAGCAGTTTAGGTGGGACTAGCGCTTCCCACGAGCAGTACTTC. This translates into CASSLGGTSASHEQYF. Based on the CDR3 plus reference TRBV28 and TRBJ2-7, the full variable domain is DVKVTQSSRYLVKRTGEKVFLECVQDMDHENMFWYRQDPGLGLRLIYFSYDVKMKEKGDIPEGYSVSREKKERFSLILESASTNQTSMYLCASSLGGTSASHEQYFGPGTRLTVT.

The chain is built from TRBV12-3 or TRBV12-4 and TRBJ1-2; no firm D call. The CDR3 has 12 amino acids. Trimming cost V 5 bases and J 7 bases, with 11 bases left between them. The CDR3 spells CASSRTDSGYTF. The DNA of the CDR3 is TGTGCCAGCAGTCGAACAGATAGTGGCTACACCTTC.

This clone was counted only a few times. The chain employs TRBV6-5 and TRBJ1-1; D remains unclear. V lost 2 bases and J 1 base, leaving 11 bases between the germline ends. Per the germline V gene, CDR1 is MNHEY and CDR2 is SVGAGI. The CDR3 has 15 residues. CDR3 sequence (DNA): TGTGCCAGCAGTTACCTTGGCCGGGAGAACACTGAAGCTTTCTTT. It codes for CASSYLGRENTEAFF.

This chain's CDR3 is CASSSTGNYGYTF. The CDR3 DNA is TGTGCCAGCAGTAGCACAGGGAACTATGGCTACACCTTC. The rearrangement joins TRBV11-2 to TRBJ1-2, with a tentative D call TRBD1 (6 bases). The CDR3 is made up of 13 amino acids. Germline V lookup: CDR1 SGHAT, CDR2 FQNNGV. The germline V and J ends were trimmed by 6 bases and 2 bases, with 10 bases remaining between them.

V is TRBV27 and J is TRBJ2-7, with 13 bases that match TRBD2. The CDR3 is 17 amino acids. V trimming: 3 bases; J trimming: 6 bases; junction bases outside the gene matches: 11. Germline lookup yields CDR1 MNHEY and CDR2 SMNVEV (reference sequence). CDR3 nucleotide sequence: TGTGCCAGCAGTTTCATACTAGCGGGAGGGAGTATTGGCGAGCAGTACTTC. This gives the protein CASSFILAGGSIGEQYF.

The chain links TRBV7-8 to TRBJ2-5; D is possibly TRBD1 (5 bases). V shed 5 bases and J shed 4 bases, with 17 bases lying between them. Germline CDR1 reads SGHVS; CDR2 reads FQNEAQ. The CDR3 runs 15 residues. Here the CDR3 reads CASSRGLGAGETQYF. The DNA for the CDR3 is TGTGCCAGCAGCCGAGGATTAGGGGCAGGAGAGACCCAGTACTTC. Together with reference TRBV7-8 and TRBJ2-5, the CDR3 gives the full variable domain: GAGVSQSPRYKVAKRGQDVALRCDPISGHVSLFWYQQALGQGPEFLTYFQNEAQLDKSGLPSDRFFAERPEGSVSTLKIQRTQQEDSAVYLCASSRGLGAGETQYFGPGTRLLVL.

The sample holds one count of this clone. The chain has TRBV9 and TRBJ2-3, with TRBD1 matching over 9 bases. V dropped 4 bases and J dropped 7; count of bases not matched to a gene: 13. The CDR3 contains 16 residues. Germline CDR1 is SGDLS and CDR2 is YYNGEE. The CDR3 sequence is CASSPLRGQGMNTQYF. In nucleotides, the CDR3 is TGTGCCAGCAGCCCCCTCCGAGGACAGGGGATGAATACGCAGTATTTT.

This sequence joins TRBV2 and TRBJ1-6; 7 bases map to TRBD1. The CDR3 sequence is 16 residues long. The V gene end was trimmed by 5 bases and the J gene end by 1 base; junction bases not matched to a gene: 5. Germline assignment: CDR1 SNHLY and CDR2 FYNNEI. CDR3 region: CASSRYRGSYNSPLHF. The CDR3 region has the DNA TGTGCCAGCAGTAGATACAGGGGTTCCTATAATTCACCCCTCCACTTT.

The CDR3 nucleotides read TGTGCCAGCAGCCCGCGGACAAGATACGAGCAGTACTTC. Its protein is CASSPRTRYEQYF. This chain uses TRBV7-2 with TRBJ2-7; possible D gene TRBD1, 5 bases. Germline V gives CDR1 SGHTA, CDR2 FQGNSA. The CDR3 is 13 residues long. Trimming took 5 bases from V and 4 from J, leaving 12 bases between them.

This sequence joins TRBV4-3 and TRBJ2-1; D is perhaps TRBD1 (5 bases). This CDR3 contains 15 residues. V was pared by 2 bases and J by 5 bases, with 13 bases between. CDR1 and CDR2 (germline): LGHNA, YSLEER. CDR3 in DNA: TGCGCCAGCAGCCAAAATGGCAGGGTTAACAATGAGCAGTTCTTC. This sequence encodes CASSQNGRVNNEQFF.

The chain employs TRBV5-1 and TRBJ2-1, with TRBD2 identical over 12 bases. The CDR3 runs 15 residues. V lost 3 bases to trimming and J lost 6 bases; unmatched junction nucleotides: 4. Germline loops: CDR1 SGHRS, CDR2 YFSETQ. The CDR3: CASSSLAGGGNEQFF. CDR3 coding DNA: TGCGCCAGCAGCTCCCTAGCGGGAGGGGGCAATGAGCAGTTCTTC.